This T cell receptor beta chain was observed in a study of CXCR3-negative and CXCR3-positive naive CD8 T cells. Study conclusions and caveats: Higher TRB CDR3 hydrophobicity marked CXCR3-positive naive cells relative to CXCR3-negative naive cells.

From germline, CDR1 is SNHLY and CDR2 FYNNEI. The CDR3 has 16 amino acids. It was by 5' RACE with UMI labels that the TRB cDNA libraries were prepared. TCRdb reworked the 5' RACE reads into one entry per CDR3 protein, no DNA. The listing contains tens of thousands of distinct CDR3 sequences. Worth noting for this clonotype: Its antigen is unknown.

The rearrangement uses TRBV2 and TRBJ2-5; the D call from TCRdb, TRBD2, cannot be confirmed without DNA. The sequence was collected from a human donor in good health. Some clones in this sample may be carry-over from other donors' samples. What was sequenced was naive CXCR3+ CD8+ T cells from blood. Subset defined: CD45RO-CCR7+CD27+CD95- naive CD8+ T cells expressing CXCR3 (TNR3+). Here the CDR3 reads CASSHPRGLYQETQYF.